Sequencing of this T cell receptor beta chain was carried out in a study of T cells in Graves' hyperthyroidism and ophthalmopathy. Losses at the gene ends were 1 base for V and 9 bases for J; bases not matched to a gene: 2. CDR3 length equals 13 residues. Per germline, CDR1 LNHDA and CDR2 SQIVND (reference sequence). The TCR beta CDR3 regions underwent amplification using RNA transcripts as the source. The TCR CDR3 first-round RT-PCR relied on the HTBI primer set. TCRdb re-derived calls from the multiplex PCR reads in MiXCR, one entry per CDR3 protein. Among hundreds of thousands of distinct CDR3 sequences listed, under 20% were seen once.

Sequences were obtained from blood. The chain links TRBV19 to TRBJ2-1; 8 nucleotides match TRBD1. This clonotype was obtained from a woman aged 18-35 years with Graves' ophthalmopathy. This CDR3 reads CASSIGTGGEQFF. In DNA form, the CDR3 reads TGTGCCAGTAGTATAGGCACAGGGGGTGAGCAGTTCTTC.